Each of the 26 T cell receptor beta chains below was sequenced from the same sample in a study of regulatory T cells in long-lasting Graves disease. Relying on iRepertoire HTBI primers and Arm-PCR of CDR3 regions, the team built TCR beta libraries. Each CDR3 protein is one row after TCRdb ran MiXCR on the multiplex PCR reads. The repertoire holds hundreds of thousands of distinct CDR3 sequences, with roughly a sixth as singletons. Time point indicated: newly diagnosed GD, antithyroid drugs for less than 3 months. The authors made the TCR library using RNA they extracted from PBMCs. The same sample was also used in a study of T cells in Graves' hyperthyroidism and ophthalmopathy.

The material sequenced was peripheral blood mononuclear cells (PBMCs), taken at new diagnosis, from a patient treated with antithyroid drugs. The source is a man aged 18 to 29 with Graves disease.

This clonotype was counted between two and nine times. The gene calls are TRBV20-1 and TRBJ1-5; 7 bases are a match to TRBD1. The V segment lost 6 bases and the J segment 0 bases; nucleotides outside the gene matches: 5. Germline V gives CDR1 DFQATT, CDR2 SNEGSKA (reference sequence). CDR3 length equals 14 residues. The CDR3 here is CSAKRGHSNQPQHF. CDR3 DNA sequence: TGCAGTGCCAAAAGGGGGCATAGCAATCAGCCCCAGCATTTT.

This clonotype was recorded at least ten times. The rearrangement uses TRBV18 and TRBJ2-5; no definite D call. V lost 0 bases and J 5 bases, leaving 7 bases between the germline ends. This CDR3 spans 13 amino acids. Germline values: CDR1 KGHSH, CDR2 LQKENI. The CDR3 nucleotides are TGTGCCAGCTCACCACCCTTCTTTGAGACCCAGTACTTC. Amino acid sequence: CASSPPFFETQYF.

The chain employs TRBV27 and TRBJ2-7; TRBD2 matches 7 bases. The V and J ends lost 2 bases and 3 bases, in that order; junction bases with no gene match: 4. Germline values: CDR1 MNHEY, CDR2 SMNVEV (reference sequence). This CDR3 is built from 14 residues. DNA for the CDR3: TGTGCCAGCAGTTTAGGGCGGGGGATCTACGAGCAGTACTTC. This encodes CASSLGRGIYEQYF.

This clonotype was detected many times. The CDR3 bases are TGTGCCAGCAGCCTCAGCGGGTCGGGTTGGTACGAGCAGTACTTC. This codes for CASSLSGSGWYEQYF. V is TRBV7-9 and J is TRBJ2-7, with a tentative D call TRBD2 (6 bases). V gave up 5 bases and J gave up 4 bases, with 18 bases separating them. This CDR3 region has 15 residues. The germline CDR1 and CDR2 sequences are SEHNR and FQNEAQ (reference sequence).

V and J are TRBV11-1 and TRBJ2-5; 10 bases line up with TRBD1. The germline gives CDR1 SGHAT, CDR2 FQDESV (reference sequence). V lost 4 bases, J lost 5 bases, and 13 bases stayed unmatched. The CDR3 has 17 residues. The CDR3 sequence is CASSSPWKDRGFETQYF. The CDR3 DNA reads TGTGCCAGCAGCTCCCCTTGGAAGGACAGGGGGTTTGAGACCCAGTACTTC.

This clonotype was detected ten times or more. J is TRBJ1-2 and V is TRBV30, with a possible D match to TRBD1 (6 bases). CDR1 and CDR2 from the germline V gene are GTSNPN and SVGIG (reference sequence). This CDR3 contains 15 residues. CDR3 nucleotides: TGTGCAACCGAGGCGGGACACGATCGATACTATGGCTACACCTTC. This gives the protein CATEAGHDRYYGYTF.

The V and J genes are TRBV7-8 and TRBJ1-5; 12 nucleotides match TRBD1. The CDR3 consists of 18 residues. Germline V gives CDR1 SGHVS, CDR2 FQNEAQ. V trimming: 3 bases; J trimming: 6 bases; junction bases outside the gene matches: 12. In DNA form, the CDR3 reads TGTGCCAGCAGCTTGGGGACAGGGGGCGTTTTATCGCTTCAGCCCCAGCATTTT. Translating gives CASSLGTGGVLSLQPQHF.

As DNA, the CDR3 is TGTGCCAGCAGCCCCCGGGCCGAGCAGTTCTTC. This codes for CASSPRAEQFF. The chain links TRBV7-9 to TRBJ2-1; the D is unclear. The CDR3 runs to 11 residues. Germline CDR1 reads SEHNR; CDR2 reads FQNEAQ (reference sequence). The V and J ends lost 5 bases and 10 bases respectively, with 9 bases between them.

There are many counts of this clonotype. This chain connects TRBV12-3 or TRBV12-4 to TRBJ2-5, with 14 bases matching TRBD2. The CDR3 length is 15 residues. J lost 6 bases, V lost 5 bases, and 5 bases had no gene match. Written as DNA, the CDR3 is TGTGCCAGCAGTCCCGGGACTAGCGGGAGTAAGACCCAGTACTTC. As protein: CASSPGTSGSKTQYF.

A note on this clonotype: The junction shows a germline mismatch at one end, possibly a read error. J is TRBJ2-3 and V is TRBV2; D ambiguous. The germline V gene encodes CDR1 SNHLY and CDR2 FYNNEI. The CDR3 has 11 amino acids. In DNA, the CDR3 is TGTGTCAGCCGGGTTGGGGATACGCAGTATTTT. Protein sequence: CVSRVGDTQYF.

Details on this clonotype: Compared with germline, one end of the junction differs, possibly owing to a read error. The chain combines TRBV6-1 with TRBJ1-5; D is possibly TRBD1 (5 bases). Germline V gives CDR1 MNHNS, CDR2 SASEGT. The CDR3 spans 14 residues. The chain's CDR3 is CAGRADTSNQPQHF. CDR3 nucleotides: TGTGCCGGCAGGGCGGACACAAGCAATCAGCCCCAGCATTTT.

This clonotype appeared a few times. This chain uses TRBV4-1 with TRBJ2-7; the D is unclear. V was pared by 1 base and J by 2 bases, with 12 bases between. Germline V CDR1 and CDR2: MGHRA, YSYEKL. CDR3 size: 15 residues. CDR3 nucleotides: TGCGCCAGCAGCCAAGGCCCTCATAGGACCTACGAGCAGTACTTC. It codes for CASSQGPHRTYEQYF.

This clonotype came up many times. The rearrangement links TRBV9 to TRBJ2-5, with unresolved D. This CDR3 has 16 residues. Trimming left V 4 bases short and J 1 base short, with 17 bases between. Germline assignment: CDR1 SGDLS and CDR2 YYNGEE. The CDR3: CASSLKEQEIQETQYF. The CDR3 nucleotides read TGTGCCAGCAGCCTGAAAGAGCAGGAGATCCAAGAGACCCAGTACTTC.

At least ten counts were recorded for this clonotype. The chain combines TRBV5-1 with TRBJ2-1; D may be TRBD1 (6 bases). The CDR3 runs to 14 residues. Trimming left V 7 bases short and J 0 bases short, with 11 bases between. Germline assignment: CDR1 SGHRS and CDR2 YFSETQ. The chain's CDR3 is CASRTAYSYNEQFF. The CDR3 nucleotides are TGCGCCAGCCGGACAGCTTACTCCTACAATGAGCAGTTCTTC.

This clonotype came up a few times. Written as DNA, the CDR3 is TGCAGTGCTAGAGAGCCCGGGACCCCACTTGCAGCTTTCTTT. Protein: CSAREPGTPLAAFF. V gene TRBV20-1 combines with J gene TRBJ1-1, with D perhaps matching TRBD1 (5 bases). CDR1 is DFQATT, CDR2 SNEGSKA, per germline (reference sequence). The CDR3 is 14 amino acids. V gave up 0 bases and J gave up 10 bases, with 18 bases separating them.

The chain has TRBV20-1 and TRBJ2-1; the match to TRBD2 covers 13 bases. Germline V lookup: CDR1 DFQATT, CDR2 SNEGSKA (reference sequence). Unmatched junction bases numbered 5, after V lost 1 base and J lost 5 bases. The CDR3 runs 16 residues. The CDR3 DNA reads as TGCAGTGCTAGAGGACTAGCGGGAGGCCTAAACAATGAGCAGTTCTTC. This gives the protein CSARGLAGGLNNEQFF.

This sequence joins TRBV12-3 or TRBV12-4 and TRBJ1-5; possibly TRBD1 for D (6 bases). There are 19 residues in the CDR3. Trimming stripped 6 bases from V and 0 bases from J, with 24 bases between. The CDR3 spells CASSPYIHKGQYSNQPQHF. The CDR3, as DNA: TGTGCCAGCAGCCCCTACATTCATAAAGGACAGTATAGCAATCAGCCCCAGCATTTT.

This clonotype was observed once. This sequence may be a read error, since a much larger clone differs from it by one base. The gene calls are TRBV15 and TRBJ2-3; D is uncertain. Germline loops: CDR1 LNHNV, CDR2 YYDKDF (reference sequence). The CDR3 is made up of 13 amino acids. The CDR3 nucleotides are TGTGTCACCAGCAGAGATAGGACAGATACGCAGTATTTT. Its protein is CVTSRDRTDTQYF.

This clonotype was recorded at least ten times. The chain carries TRBV5-1 and TRBJ2-1, with a weak D call TRBD2 (5 bases). The V gene's germline CDR1 is SGHRS and CDR2 YFSETQ. The CDR3 contains 15 residues. V was shortened by 0 bases and J by 4 bases, with 11 bases between the two germline ends. CDR3 in DNA: TGCGCCAGCAGCTTGGTGGCTAGCAGTTACAATGAGCAGTTCTTC. Translating gives CASSLVASSYNEQFF.

The chain carries TRBV7-6 and TRBJ2-5; TRBD2 might be the D (6 bases). This CDR3 region has 15 residues. Germline values: CDR1 SGHVS, CDR2 FNYEAQ. Trimming pared 1 base from V and 2 bases from J, leaving 11 bases between. Written as DNA, the CDR3 is TGTGCCAGCAGCTTAGGGACGGGAGTTCAAGAGACCCAGTACTTC. This gives the protein CASSLGTGVQETQYF.

The sample holds a few counts of this clonotype. V usage is TRBV5-1 and J usage is TRBJ2-6; D is unresolved. CDR3 length: 16 residues. Trimming took 4 bases from V and 0 from J, leaving 11 bases between them. Per germline, CDR1 SGHRS and CDR2 YFSETQ. In DNA, the CDR3 is TGCGCCAGCAGCCCATTACAGCGCTCTGGGGCCAACGTCCTGACTTTC. Its translation: CASSPLQRSGANVLTF.

Many counts were recorded for this clonotype. This rearrangement joins TRBV2 to TRBJ1-4; tentative D call: TRBD1 (5 bases). The CDR3 runs 14 residues. Germline V CDR1 and CDR2: SNHLY, FYNNEI. Between the trimmed V and J ends, which lost 5 bases and 7 bases, there was a span of 14 bases. This CDR3 reads CASSSLGAGEKLFF. The CDR3 DNA reads TGTGCCAGCAGTTCTTTAGGGGCGGGTGAAAAACTGTTTTTT.

The V call is TRBV9, the J call TRBJ1-3; D is ambiguous. Germline lookup yields CDR1 SGDLS and CDR2 YYNGEE. Trimming removed 0 bases at V and 2 bases at J, with 6 bases between. The CDR3 is made up of 14 amino acids. CDR3 sequence reads: CASSVDWAGNTIYF. In DNA, the CDR3 is TGTGCCAGCAGCGTAGACTGGGCTGGAAACACCATATATTTT. Using reference TRBV9 and TRBJ1-3 for the parts outside the CDR3, the full variable domain is DSGVTQTPKHLITATGQRVTLRCSPRSGDLSVYWYQQSLDQGLQFLIQYYNGEERAKGNILERFSAQQFPDLHSELNLSSLELGDSALYFCASSVDWAGNTIYFGEGSWLTVV.

The genes are TRBV5-1 and TRBJ1-5, with 8 nucleotides matching TRBD1. The V gene's germline CDR1 is SGHRS and CDR2 YFSETQ. V lost 4 bases and J lost 5; bases outside the gene matches: 11. This CDR3 region has 16 residues. CDR3 sequence (DNA): TGCGCCAGCAGCCCTGGGACAGGCCGGGGGCATCAGCCCCAGCATTTT. This sequence encodes CASSPGTGRGHQPQHF.

J is TRBJ2-1 and V is TRBV29-1, with 12 bases fitting TRBD2. The ends lost 6 bases at V and 5 bases at J; junction bases unmatched: 5. Germline CDR1 is SQVTM and CDR2 is ANQGSEA. The length of the CDR3 is 14 residues. The CDR3 DNA reads TGCAGCGTCGGCCGGACTAGCGGGAACAATGAGCAGTTCTTC. This codes for CSVGRTSGNNEQFF.

This clonotype showed up many times. The chain employs TRBV5-4 and TRBJ2-1; D is unclear. The CDR3 is 13 amino acids. The V gene lost 3 bases and the J gene lost 3 bases, with 7 bases spanning the gap. Germline V CDR1 and CDR2: SGHNT, YYREEE (reference sequence). The DNA of the CDR3 is TGTGCCAGCAGCTCGGAGCGCTACAATGAGCAGTTCTTC. Translated: CASSSERYNEQFF.